This section outlines one T cell receptor beta chain sequence together with its context. This sample stems from a study of shared clonotypes between healthy human individuals. Assay: immunoSEQ multiplex PCR; the TCRdb copy retains only in-frame clones and omits some. Of under 650,000 clones listed, 95% to 97% are singletons. Trimming removed 2 bases from V and 6 bases from J, with 11 bases in between. Germline CDR1 SGHTA, CDR2 FQGTGA. This CDR3 region has 13 residues. The chain links TRBV7-3 to TRBJ2-7; D is perhaps TRBD1 (5 bases). The clonotype was recovered from a woman aged 25-40 years in good health. Sequencing was done on a sample of naive CD4+ T cells sorted from blood. Subset indicated: CD45RA+ positively selected. The CDR3 loop reads CASSLSRASEQYF. The DNA of the CDR3 is TGTGCCAGCAGCTTATCCAGGGCGAGCGAGCAGTACTTC.